This T cell receptor beta chain was found in a study of T cell responses to AZD1222 COVID-19 vaccine. The wider study: Analysis merged second doses at about 4 or about 12 weeks.

The CDR3 spans 13 residues. Germline V CDR1 and CDR2: SQVTM, ANQGSEA. Trimming took off 6 bases at V and 5 bases at J, with 16 bases between the two ends. Whole-study findings and limits: White British ancestry dominated among donors, who included more females, and clonal diversity was possibly underestimated.

For this clone: Its antigen is unidentified.

Repertoires were generated with immunoSEQ multiplex PCR, while TCRdb's copy carries only in-frame clones and drops some. The sample holds over 100,000 clones, around nine tenths seen once. This receptor was taken from an adult in good health. The V call is TRBV29-1, the J call TRBJ2-5; D ambiguous. The sample was peripheral blood, taken on day 0 of AZD1222 vaccination. As DNA, the CDR3 is TGCAGCGTCAAAGGCGCAGGCAGGGAGACCCAGTACTTC. It codes for CSVKGAGRETQYF.